This T cell receptor beta chain was captured in a study of identifying expanded T cells in peripheral blood. Germline CDR1 is MDHEN and CDR2 is SYDVKM. The CDR3 consists of 11 residues. Trimming removed 6 bases at V and 7 bases at J, with 10 bases between. On this clone itself: The identical CDR3 is also encoded by other nucleotide sequences in the sample.

Repertoires were generated with immunoSEQ multiplex PCR, while TCRdb's copy carries only in-frame clones and drops some. Of around 57,000 clones listed, approximately 89% are singletons. No infections or other immune events were documented during collection. The sample consisted of blood. This clonotype originated in a person aged 18-70 years in good health. This chain uses TRBV28 with TRBJ2-7; tentatively, D is TRBD2 (5 bases). Written as DNA, the CDR3 is TGTGCCAGCAGCTGGGAGCGTGAGCAGTACTTC. This translates into CASSWEREQYF.